This TCR beta chain was sequenced in a study of control samples from healthy donors and cancer patients. The assay was immunoSEQ multiplex PCR, and TCRdb's table has in-frame clones only and misses some. The table lists some 70,000 clones, about four fifths of them singletons. This clonotype originated in a woman aged 50 to 65 with lung cancer. Sequenced material: PBMCs.

The chain's CDR3 is CAITPGGPGNTIYF. The CDR3 nucleotides are TGTGCCATCACTCCAGGGGGCCCTGGAAACACCATATATTTT. This chain connects TRBV10-3 to TRBJ1-3, with 8 bases lining up with TRBD1. CDR1 ENHRY and CDR2 SYGVKD come from the germline V gene. Germline trimming cut 7 bases from V and 2 bases from J; bases unmatched to any gene: 4. The CDR3 consists of 14 residues.